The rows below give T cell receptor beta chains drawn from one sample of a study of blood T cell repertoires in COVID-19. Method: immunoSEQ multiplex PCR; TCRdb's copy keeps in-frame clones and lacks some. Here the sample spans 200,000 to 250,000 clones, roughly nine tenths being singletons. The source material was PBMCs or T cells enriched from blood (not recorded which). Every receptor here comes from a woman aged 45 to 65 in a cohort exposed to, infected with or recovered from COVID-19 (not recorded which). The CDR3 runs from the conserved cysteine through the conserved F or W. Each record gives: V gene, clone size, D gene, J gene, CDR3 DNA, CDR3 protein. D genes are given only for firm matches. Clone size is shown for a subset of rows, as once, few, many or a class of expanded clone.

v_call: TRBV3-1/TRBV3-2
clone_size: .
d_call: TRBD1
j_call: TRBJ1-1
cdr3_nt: TGTGCCAGCAGCCAAGTATGGACAGGGGTGGGAGCTTTCTTT
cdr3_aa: CASSQVWTGVGAFF

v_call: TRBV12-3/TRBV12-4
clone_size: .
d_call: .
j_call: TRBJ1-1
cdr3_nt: TGTGCCAGCTCTCAGGAAGGAAGTGAAGCTTTCTTT
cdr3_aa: CASSQEGSEAFF

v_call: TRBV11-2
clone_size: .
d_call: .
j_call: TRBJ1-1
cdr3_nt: TGTGCCAGCAGCAATCCTTCTCGGGTGAACACTGAAGCTTTCTTT
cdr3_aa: CASSNPSRVNTEAFF

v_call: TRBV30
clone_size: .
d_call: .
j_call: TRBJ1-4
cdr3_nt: TGTGCCGCGACAACTAATGAAAAACTGTTTTTT
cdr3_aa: CAATTNEKLFF

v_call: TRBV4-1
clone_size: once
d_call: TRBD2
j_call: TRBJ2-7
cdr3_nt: TGCGCCAGCAGCCAAGGTCCCAGCGGGGACCACTACGAGCAGTACTTC
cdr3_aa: CASSQGPSGDHYEQYF

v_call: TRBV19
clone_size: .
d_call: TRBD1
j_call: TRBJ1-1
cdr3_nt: TGTGCCAGTATTCCCCGGGACAGTCAAGGGGCTTTCTTT
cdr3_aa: CASIPRDSQGAFF

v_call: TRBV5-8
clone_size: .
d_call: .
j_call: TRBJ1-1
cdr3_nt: TGTGCCAGCAGCTTCCTTCAAGTCGTAGAAACTGAAGCTTTCTTT
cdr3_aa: CASSFLQVVETEAFF

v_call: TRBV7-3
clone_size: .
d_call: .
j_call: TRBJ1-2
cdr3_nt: TGTGCCAGCAGCACTCACAACGACAGAGCTGAACTAACTAACTATGGCTACACCTTC
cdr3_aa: CASSTHNDRAELTNYGYTF

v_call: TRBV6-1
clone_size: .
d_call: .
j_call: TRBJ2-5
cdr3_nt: TGTGCCAGCAGTGAATTTAGGACAGCAAGTTTGTACTTC
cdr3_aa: CASSEFRTASLYF

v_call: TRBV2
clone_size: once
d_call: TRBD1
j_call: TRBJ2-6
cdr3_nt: TGTGCCAGCAAAGCCGGGACAGCAGGGGCCAACGTCCTGACTTTC
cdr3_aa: CASKAGTAGANVLTF

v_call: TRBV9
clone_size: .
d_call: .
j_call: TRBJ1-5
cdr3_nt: TGTGCCAGCAGCGTAGAGGCAGAAACACAGAGGGGCAATCAGCCCCAGCATTTT
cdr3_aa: CASSVEAETQRGNQPQHF

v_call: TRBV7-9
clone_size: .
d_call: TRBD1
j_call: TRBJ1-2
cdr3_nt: TGTGCCAGCAGCTTAGCGACGACAGGGGAAGGCTACACCTTC
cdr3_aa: CASSLATTGEGYTF

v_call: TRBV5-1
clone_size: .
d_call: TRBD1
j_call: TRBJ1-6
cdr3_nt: TGCGCCAGCAGCTTTCAGGGGGCAAGTGATTCACCCCTCCACTTT
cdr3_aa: CASSFQGASDSPLHF

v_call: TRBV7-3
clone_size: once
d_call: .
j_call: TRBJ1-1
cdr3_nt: TGTGCCAGCAGCTTAAAAGCCCAGGGCGCGATGAACACTGAAGCTTTCTTT
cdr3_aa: CASSLKAQGAMNTEAFF

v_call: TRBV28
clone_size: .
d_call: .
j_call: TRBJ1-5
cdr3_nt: TGTGCCAGCAGTTTGACAGGCCGGACCAATCAGCCCCAGCATTTT
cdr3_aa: CASSLTGRTNQPQHF

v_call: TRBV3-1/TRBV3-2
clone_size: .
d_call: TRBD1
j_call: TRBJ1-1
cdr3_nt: TGTGCCAGCAGCCAGATGTCAGGGGGGAACACTGAAGCTTTCTTT
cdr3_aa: CASSQMSGGNTEAFF

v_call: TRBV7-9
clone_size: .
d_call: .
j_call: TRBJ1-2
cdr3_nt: TGTGCCAGCAGCTTAGTTCAGGGGCGACTATATGGCTACACCTTC
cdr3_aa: CASSLVQGRLYGYTF

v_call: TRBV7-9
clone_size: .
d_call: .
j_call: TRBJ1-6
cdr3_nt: TGTGCCAGCAGCTTAAATACCTATTATTCACCCCTCCACTTT
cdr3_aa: CASSLNTYYSPLHF

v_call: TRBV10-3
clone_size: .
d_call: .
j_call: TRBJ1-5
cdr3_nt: TGTGCCATCAGTGAGTCGTTGTCAGGACACCGAAATCAGCCCCAGCATTTT
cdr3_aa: CAISESLSGHRNQPQHF

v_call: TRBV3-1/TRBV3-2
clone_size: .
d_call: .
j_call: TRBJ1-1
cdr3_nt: TGTGCCAGCAGCCAAGCTTCCGAGGGCTCTGAAGCTTTCTTT
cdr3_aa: CASSQASEGSEAFF

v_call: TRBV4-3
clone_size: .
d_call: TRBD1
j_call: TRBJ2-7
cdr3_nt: TGCGCCAGCAGCCAGGGGACAGGGTCCTTCTACGAGCAGTACTTC
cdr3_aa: CASSQGTGSFYEQYF

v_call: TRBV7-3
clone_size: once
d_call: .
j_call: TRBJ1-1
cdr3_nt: TGTGCCAGCAGCCGCCAGGAAGGCACTGAAGCTTTCTTT
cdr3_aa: CASSRQEGTEAFF

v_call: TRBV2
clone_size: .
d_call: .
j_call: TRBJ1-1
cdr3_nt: TGTGCCAGCCAGCGGGGGGAGAGGGTAGAGGCTTTCTTT
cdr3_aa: CASQRGERVEAFF

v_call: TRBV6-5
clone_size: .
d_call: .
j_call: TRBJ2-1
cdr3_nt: TGTGCCAGCAGATTCCGGGGGGCTGCTGGAAATGAGCAGTTCTTC
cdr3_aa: CASRFRGAAGNEQFF

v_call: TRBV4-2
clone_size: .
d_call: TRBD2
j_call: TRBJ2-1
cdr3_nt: TGTGCCAGCAGATCCGGGAGGGGAGGGTCCCCTCACAATGAGCAGTTCTTC
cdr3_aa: CASRSGRGGSPHNEQFF

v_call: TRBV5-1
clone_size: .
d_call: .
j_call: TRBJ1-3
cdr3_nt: TGCGCCAGCAGCTTGGAAGCCATTAAGGGGTCTGGAAACACCATATATTTT
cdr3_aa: CASSLEAIKGSGNTIYF

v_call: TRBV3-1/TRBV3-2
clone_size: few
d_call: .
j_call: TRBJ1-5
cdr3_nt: TGTGCCAGCAGCCAAGGGCAGCTATTGGGGACTTTTAGCAATCAGCCCCAGCATTTT
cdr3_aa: CASSQGQLLGTFSNQPQHF

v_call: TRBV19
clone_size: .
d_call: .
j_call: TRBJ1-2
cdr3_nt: TGTGCCAGTAGTATCGATCATGAGGCCGACTATGGCTACACCTTC
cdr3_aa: CASSIDHEADYGYTF

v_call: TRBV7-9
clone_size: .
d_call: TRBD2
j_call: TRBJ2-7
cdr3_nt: TGTGCCAGCAGAATGGGCGGGGGGTCATACGAGCAGTACTTC
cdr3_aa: CASRMGGGSYEQYF

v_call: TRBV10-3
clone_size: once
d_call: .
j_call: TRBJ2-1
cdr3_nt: TGTGCCATCAGTGATTGGGGGGATACGGTCAATGAGCAGTTCTTC
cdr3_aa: CAISDWGDTVNEQFF

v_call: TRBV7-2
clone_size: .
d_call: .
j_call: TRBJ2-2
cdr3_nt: TGTGCCAGCAGCTTGTACGCGGGGGCCGAAGGCGGGGAGCTGTTTTTT
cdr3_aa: CASSLYAGAEGGELFF

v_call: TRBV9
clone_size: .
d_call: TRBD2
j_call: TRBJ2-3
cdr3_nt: TGTGCCAGCAGCCCGCGGGAGTTCACAGATACGCAGTATTTT
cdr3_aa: CASSPREFTDTQYF

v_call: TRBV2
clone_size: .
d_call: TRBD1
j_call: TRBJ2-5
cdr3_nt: TGTGCCAGCAGTCAAGAGACAGGGGGAGAGACCCAGTACTTC
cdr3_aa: CASSQETGGETQYF

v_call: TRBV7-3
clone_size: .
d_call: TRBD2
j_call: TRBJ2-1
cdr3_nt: TGTGCCAGCAGCTTCGCTAGCGGGGGGTCCTACAATGAGCAGTTCTTC
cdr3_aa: CASSFASGGSYNEQFF

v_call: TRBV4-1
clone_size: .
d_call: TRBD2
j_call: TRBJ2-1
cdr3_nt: TGCGCCAGCAGCCAAGATGCGACCCACGGGAGGTACAATGAGCAGTTCTTC
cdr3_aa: CASSQDATHGRYNEQFF

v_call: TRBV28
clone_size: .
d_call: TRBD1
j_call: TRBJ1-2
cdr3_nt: TGTGCCAGCAGTATACAGGGGTTCTATGGCTACACCTTC
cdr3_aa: CASSIQGFYGYTF

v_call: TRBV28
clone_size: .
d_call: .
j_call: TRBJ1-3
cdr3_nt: TGTGCCGCGTTCCAGGGTGGGACCATATATTTT
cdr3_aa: CAAFQGGTIYF

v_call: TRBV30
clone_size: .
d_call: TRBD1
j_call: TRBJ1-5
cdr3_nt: TGTGCCTGGAGTGTTGGGGACAGTCAGCCCCAGCATTTT
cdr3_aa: CAWSVGDSQPQHF

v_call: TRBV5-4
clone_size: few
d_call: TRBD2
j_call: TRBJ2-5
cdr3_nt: TGTGCCAGCAGCCTGCCAAGGGGGGGACTAGCTGAAGAGACCCAGTACTTC
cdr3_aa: CASSLPRGGLAEETQYF

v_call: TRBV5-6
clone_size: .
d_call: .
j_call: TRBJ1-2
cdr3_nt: TGTGCCAGCAGCTTGATAAGGAGTGGCTACACCTTC
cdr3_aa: CASSLIRSGYTF

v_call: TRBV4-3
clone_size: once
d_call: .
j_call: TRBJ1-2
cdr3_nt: TGCGCCAGCAGCCAAGATCAGGGGCGCGGTGGCTACACCTTC
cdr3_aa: CASSQDQGRGGYTF